This TCR beta chain was sequenced during a study of blood T cell repertoires in COVID-19. Across the study: Samples representing acute and convalescent COVID-19 were sourced from the United States, Italy and Spain. In each case, the material was cDNA or gDNA derived from T cells, B-cell-depleted T cells, or PBMCs.

With 4 bases removed from V and 1 base from J, the gap between germline ends came to 8 bases. The CDR3 length is 14 residues. The germline V gene encodes CDR1 SGDLS and CDR2 YYNGEE. Original handling: Estimation of nucleated cell counts relied on the amplification of reference gene primers. Sequencing used immunoSEQ multiplex PCR; TCRdb keeps in-frame clones, though not all of them. V, J and clone size derive from that table, while D and trimming were established from the DNA sequence. This table has a few hundred thousand clones, more than 75% appearing once. This sequence joins TRBV9 and TRBJ2-2; D gene uncertain. Sample: peripheral blood. This TCR was recovered from a man aged 35 to 55 with active or convalescent COVID-19. CDR3 sequence reads: CASSNSRNTGELFF. As DNA, the CDR3 is TGTGCCAGCAGCAATAGTAGGAACACCGGGGAGCTGTTTTTT.